The 22 T cell receptor beta chains reported below all come from one sample, sequenced in a study of blood T cell repertoires in COVID-19. Measured with immunoSEQ multiplex PCR; TCRdb has only the in-frame clones, and not every one. The table lists approximately 490,000 clones, around 87% of them singletons, with 0.7% in the top ten. The sample consisted of PBMCs or T cells enriched from blood (not recorded which). Receptors were obtained from a woman in her late teens or twenties who had recovered from COVID-19.

This chain connects TRBV5-1 to TRBJ1-1; tentatively, D is TRBD1 (6 bases). The CDR3 sequence is 14 residues long. Trimming left V 4 bases short and J 1 base short, with 11 bases between. CDR1 SGHRS and CDR2 YFSETQ come from the germline V gene. In DNA, the CDR3 is TGCGCCAGCAGCACGGGGGGCGGGAACACTGAAGCTTTCTTT. Its translation is CASSTGGGNTEAFF.

CDR3 sequence reads: CASSLDTMINEKLFF. Written as DNA, the CDR3 is TGTGCCAGCAGCTTAGATACAATGATTAATGAAAAACTGTTTTTT. The chain uses TRBV7-9 and TRBJ1-4; D is unclear. Between the trimmed V and J ends, which lost 1 base and 4 bases, there was a span of 10 bases. This CDR3 region has 15 residues. The germline V gene has CDR1 SEHNR and CDR2 FQNEAQ (reference sequence).

This chain links TRBV2 with TRBJ2-3; 13 bases match TRBD2. V gave up 4 bases and J gave up 4 bases; unmatched junction bases: 5. The CDR3 has 16 residues. CDR1 is SNHLY and CDR2 is FYNNEI in the germline V gene. CDR3 sequence: CASSGVLAGGADTQYF. The CDR3 nucleotides are TGTGCCAGCAGTGGGGTACTAGCGGGGGGGGCAGATACGCAGTATTTT.

This chain links TRBV14 with TRBJ1-6, with 7 bases that match TRBD1. CDR1 is SGHDN, CDR2 FVKESK, per germline. This CDR3 has 15 residues. Trimming removed 4 bases from V and 10 bases from J; junction bases left unmatched: 10. The CDR3 sequence is CASSPFRTGRSPLHF. DNA for the CDR3: TGTGCCAGCAGCCCCTTCCGGACAGGAAGGTCACCCCTCCACTTT.

This rearrangement joins TRBV2 to TRBJ2-5, with D possibly being TRBD2 (6 bases). The CDR3 runs 16 residues. Between the trimmed V and J ends, which lost 8 bases and 2 bases, there was a span of 21 bases. The germline V gene encodes CDR1 SNHLY and CDR2 FYNNEI. The CDR3 coding sequence is TGTGCCAGCGGCCGACTAGACAGTGTCAGGCAAGAGACCCAGTACTTC. Its translation is CASGRLDSVRQETQYF.

The chain has TRBV2 and TRBJ1-2; 9 nucleotides match TRBD1. The CDR3 is made up of 14 amino acids. Germline CDR1 is SNHLY and CDR2 is FYNNEI. Germline trimming cut 5 bases from V and 7 bases from J; bases unmatched to any gene: 8. The CDR3 here is CASSLRGQGIGYTF. The CDR3 DNA follows: TGTGCCAGCAGTCTCCGGGGACAGGGCATTGGCTACACCTTC.

The V and J genes are TRBV5-6 and TRBJ1-2; 9 bases are shared with TRBD1. V was pared by 3 bases and J by 5 bases, with 5 bases of the junction left unmatched. This CDR3 is 14 amino acids long. CDR1 SGHDT and CDR2 YYEEEE come from the germline V gene. CDR3 coding DNA: TGTGCCAGCAGCTCGTCCGGGACAGGGTATGGCTACACCTTC. Translation gives CASSSSGTGYGYTF.

The rearrangement uses TRBV19 and TRBJ2-2; TRBD2 agrees at 8 bases. Germline V gene lookup returns CDR1 LNHDA and CDR2 SQIVND (reference sequence). The CDR3 extends over 17 amino acids. Unmatched junction bases numbered 12, after V lost 5 bases and J lost 4 bases. CDR3 sequence: CASSPWTPGGTTGELFF. The CDR3 region has the DNA TGTGCCAGTAGTCCATGGACACCGGGAGGGACCACCGGGGAGCTGTTTTTT.

This clone was seen a single time. This sequence joins TRBV4-1 and TRBJ1-3; 9 bases align to TRBD1. Germline lookup yields CDR1 MGHRA and CDR2 YSYEKL. Trimming took 2 bases from V and 0 from J; bases not matched to a gene: 5. This CDR3 region has 17 residues. CDR3 DNA: TGCGCCAGCAGCCAACGATACAGGGGGCTCTCTGGAAACACCATATATTTT. Translating it yields CASSQRYRGLSGNTIYF.

This rearrangement joins TRBV25-1 to TRBJ2-3; TRBD2 might be the D (7 bases). The CDR3 contains 13 residues. The V end lost 3 bases, the J end lost 8 bases, and 12 bases lay between the germline ends. CDR1 and CDR2 from the germline V gene are MGHDK and SYGVNS. The CDR3 region is CASSEMGGATQYF. For the CDR3, the DNA is TGTGCCAGCAGTGAGATGGGGGGGGCTACGCAGTATTTT.

The chain joins TRBV12-5 to TRBJ2-7, with D tentatively TRBD1 (6 bases). Germline assignment: CDR1 LGHNT and CDR2 FRNRAP. Trimming cost V 3 bases and J 0 bases, with 18 bases left between them. This CDR3 region has 17 residues. For the CDR3, the DNA is TGTGCTAGTGGTTTAACAGCAGGGGACGGAGACTCCTACGAGCAGTACTTC. Protein product: CASGLTAGDGDSYEQYF.

This chain links TRBV12-3 or TRBV12-4 with TRBJ1-2; 8 bases are shared with TRBD1. V shed 4 bases and J 5 bases; nucleotides not matched to a gene: 3. The CDR3 spans 13 residues. The CDR3 DNA is TGTGCCAGCAGTTACAGGGGGGCATATGGCTACACCTTC. It yields the protein CASSYRGAYGYTF.

The chain is built from TRBV4-1 and TRBJ1-4, with 9 bases that match TRBD1. Germline loops: CDR1 MGHRA, CDR2 YSYEKL. The CDR3 sequence is 17 residues long. V lost 4 bases, J lost 8 bases, and 14 bases stayed unmatched. The CDR3 loop is CASSLRDRDLGAEKLFF. As DNA, the CDR3 is TGCGCCAGCAGCCTCCGGGACAGGGATTTAGGGGCGGAAAAACTGTTTTTT.

The chain is built from TRBV10-3 and TRBJ1-1; D is possibly TRBD1 (6 bases). The CDR3 consists of 14 residues. V lost 4 bases to trimming and J lost 2 bases, with 11 bases between them. Germline V gives CDR1 ENHRY, CDR2 SYGVKD. The CDR3 is CAISGTGTNTEAFF. The CDR3 coding sequence is TGTGCCATCAGTGGGACTGGGACAAACACTGAAGCTTTCTTT.

This clone was counted once. This chain uses TRBV3-1 (or the pseudogene TRBV3-2) with TRBJ2-7; possible D gene TRBD1, 6 bases. This CDR3 contains 12 residues. Germline V CDR1 and CDR2: LGHDT, YNNKEL (reference sequence). Trimming stripped 4 bases from V and 12 bases from J, with 16 bases between. The CDR3 loop reads CASSPHQGSPYF. The CDR3 region has the DNA TGTGCCAGCAGCCCTCATCAGGGGTCCCCGTACTTC.

The V gene is TRBV4-2, the J gene TRBJ1-3, with unresolved D. V dropped 0 bases and J dropped 8 bases, with 14 bases sitting between them. The germline V gene has CDR1 LGHNA and CDR2 YNFKEQ. The CDR3 is made up of 15 amino acids. Here the CDR3 reads CASSQDAQRADTIYF. The CDR3, as DNA: TGTGCCAGCAGCCAAGATGCACAGAGGGCGGACACCATATATTTT.

The V gene is TRBV19, the J gene TRBJ2-7; 9 nucleotides line up with TRBD1. Germline assignment: CDR1 LNHDA and CDR2 SQIVND (reference sequence). V trimming: 5 bases; J trimming: 2 bases; junction bases outside the gene matches: 7. There are 15 residues in the CDR3. The CDR3 protein is CASSLRDRATYEQYF. The CDR3 DNA follows: TGTGCCAGTAGTCTTCGGGACAGGGCCACCTACGAGCAGTACTTC.

The genes are TRBV30 and TRBJ1-1; TRBD1 might be the D (5 bases). Between the trimmed V and J ends, which lost 2 bases and 5 bases, there was a span of 12 bases. Germline values: CDR1 GTSNPN, CDR2 SVGIG (reference sequence). CDR3 length: 13 residues. The CDR3 protein is CAWSWGERTEAFF. The DNA of the CDR3 is TGTGCCTGGAGTTGGGGGGAACGGACTGAAGCTTTCTTT.

V and J are TRBV3-1 (or the pseudogene TRBV3-2) and TRBJ1-2, with TRBD1 identical over 9 bases. With 4 bases clipped from V and 8 bases from J, the junction kept 8 bases outside the gene matches. This CDR3 contains 14 residues. The germline V gene encodes CDR1 LGHDT and CDR2 YNNKEL (reference sequence). In DNA, the CDR3 is TGTGCCAGCAGCCCTCAACAGGGGGCAAGAGGCTACACCTTC. Amino acids: CASSPQQGARGYTF.

The genes are TRBV10-1 and TRBJ1-1; tentative D call: TRBD1 (5 bases). Between the trimmed V and J ends, which lost 3 bases and 7 bases, there was a span of 18 bases. Germline V gene sequence: CDR1 WNHNN, CDR2 SYGVQD (reference sequence). This CDR3 is built from 15 residues. The CDR3 sequence: CASSDSRATANEAFF. CDR3 DNA sequence: TGCGCCAGCAGTGATAGTCGAGCGACAGCCAATGAAGCTTTCTTT.

The chain couples TRBV10-3 to TRBJ1-6; D not resolved. The germline gives CDR1 ENHRY, CDR2 SYGVKD. The CDR3 has 14 amino acids. V lost 0 bases and J lost 10, with 10 bases in between. The CDR3 is CAISESERGSPLHF. CDR3 nucleotides: TGTGCCATCAGTGAGTCAGAACGGGGATCACCCCTCCACTTT.

In this sample, this clone turned up a few times. The genes are TRBV2 and TRBJ2-3, with 13 bases that match TRBD2. Germline lookup yields CDR1 SNHLY and CDR2 FYNNEI. This CDR3 contains 16 residues. V shed 5 bases and J 3 bases; nucleotides not matched to a gene: 5. The CDR3 here is CASSRLTSGGTDTQYF. The CDR3 coding sequence is TGTGCCAGCAGTCGACTGACTAGCGGGGGGACAGATACGCAGTATTTT.